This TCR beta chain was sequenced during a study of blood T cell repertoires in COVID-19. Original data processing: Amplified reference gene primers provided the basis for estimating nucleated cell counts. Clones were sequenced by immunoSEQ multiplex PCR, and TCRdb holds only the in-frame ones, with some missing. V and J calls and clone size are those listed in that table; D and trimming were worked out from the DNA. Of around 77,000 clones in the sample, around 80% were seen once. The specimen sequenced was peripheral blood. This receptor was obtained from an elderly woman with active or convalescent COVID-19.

For the CDR3, the DNA is TGCGCCAGCAGCTCCGGGACAGGCATGGGTAATGAGCAGTTCTTC. Residues: CASSSGTGMGNEQFF. The chain joins TRBV5-1 to TRBJ2-1, with TRBD1 identical over 8 bases. This CDR3 has 15 amino acids. Germline values: CDR1 SGHRS, CDR2 YFSETQ. V lost 3 bases and J lost 7; bases outside the gene matches: 9.